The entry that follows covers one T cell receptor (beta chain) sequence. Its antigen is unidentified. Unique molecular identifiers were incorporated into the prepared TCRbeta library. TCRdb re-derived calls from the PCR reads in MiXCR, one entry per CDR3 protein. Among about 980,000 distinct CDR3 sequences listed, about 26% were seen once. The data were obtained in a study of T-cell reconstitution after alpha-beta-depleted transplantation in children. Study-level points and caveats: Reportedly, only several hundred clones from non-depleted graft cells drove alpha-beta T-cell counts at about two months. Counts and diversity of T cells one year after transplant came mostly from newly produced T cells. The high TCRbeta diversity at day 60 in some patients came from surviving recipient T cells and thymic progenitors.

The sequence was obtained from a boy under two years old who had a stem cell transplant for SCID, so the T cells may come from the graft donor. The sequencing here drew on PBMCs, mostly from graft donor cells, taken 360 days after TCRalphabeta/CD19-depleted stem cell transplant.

The CDR3 loop is CASSLERPGPYF. The CDR3 DNA reads TGTGCCAGCAGCTTAGAGCGACCCGGGCCGTATTTT. The rearrangement uses TRBV11-2 and TRBJ2-3; D unclear. The germline V gene encodes CDR1 SGHAT and CDR2 FQNNGV. This CDR3 has 12 amino acids. Trimming pared 0 bases from V and 14 bases from J, leaving 12 bases between.